The clone carrying this T cell receptor (beta chain) occurred a few times. Its target is unknown. The data originate from a study of CD8 T cells in ankylosing spondylitis. Regarding the study as a whole: A motif in TCR beta, a set of 8 or 9 highly homologous variants, appeared characteristic of ankylosing spondylitis blood. Reports say disease-linked clones showed up significantly more in matched ankylosing spondylitis synovial fluid.

TCRdb analysed the 5' RACE reads with MiXCR anew, one entry per CDR3 protein. The top ten hold 10% to 15% of the sample, which has about 360,000 distinct CDR3 sequences, 20% to 25% seen once. Specimen: blood, either unsorted or a sorted T cell fraction (not recorded which). The receptor was derived from a male donor with ankylosing spondylitis or in good health (not recorded which).

The CDR3 DNA sequence: TGTGCCAGCAGTTTAGAGGGGGTTCGGCAAGAGACCCAGTACTTC. Protein product: CASSLEGVRQETQYF. V is TRBV12-3 or TRBV12-4 and J is TRBJ2-5; perhaps TRBD1 as D (6 bases). The CDR3 loop spans 15 amino acids. V gave up 1 base and J gave up 2 bases, with 11 bases separating them.